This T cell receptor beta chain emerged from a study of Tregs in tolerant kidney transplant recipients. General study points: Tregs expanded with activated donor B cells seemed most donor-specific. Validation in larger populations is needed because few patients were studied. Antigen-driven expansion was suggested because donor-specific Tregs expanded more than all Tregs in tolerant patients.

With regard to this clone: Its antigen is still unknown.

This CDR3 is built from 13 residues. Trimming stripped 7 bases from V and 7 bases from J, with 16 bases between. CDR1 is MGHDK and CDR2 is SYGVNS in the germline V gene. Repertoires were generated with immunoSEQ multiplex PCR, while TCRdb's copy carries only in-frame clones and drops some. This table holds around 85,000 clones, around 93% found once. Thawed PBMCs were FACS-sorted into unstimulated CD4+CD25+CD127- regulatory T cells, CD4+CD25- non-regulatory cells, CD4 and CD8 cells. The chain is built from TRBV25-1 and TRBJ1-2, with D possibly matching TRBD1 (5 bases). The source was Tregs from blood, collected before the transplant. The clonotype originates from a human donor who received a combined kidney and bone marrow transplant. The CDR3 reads CASTLGGRGGYTF. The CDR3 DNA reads TGTGCCAGCACCCTCGGGGGAAGAGGTGGCTACACCTTC.